Below, 32 T cell receptor beta chains from the same sample are listed, as sequenced in a study of response to subunit inactivated influenza vaccine. From the RT-PCR reads, TCRdb called clonotypes with MiXCR, one entry per CDR3 protein. This table holds hundreds of thousands of distinct CDR3 sequences, 15% to 19% found once. The sequencing here drew on PBMCs from blood, taken about 12 days after vaccination. The source is a middle-aged man who received an inactivated influenza vaccine.

This clonotype has only a few counts. This chain joins TRBV20-1 and TRBJ1-1, with D possibly matching TRBD1 (5 bases). CDR3 length: 14 residues. The V gene lost 1 base and the J gene lost 4 bases, with 13 bases spanning the gap. Germline V gene data show CDR1 as DFQATT and CDR2 as SNEGSKA (reference sequence). The DNA of the CDR3 is TGCAGTGCTAGAGTGGTTCTGGGGGGCACTGAAGCTTTCTTT. Amino acids: CSARVVLGGTEAFF.

This chain connects TRBV20-1 to TRBJ1-3; TRBD1 might be the D (5 bases). Trimming pared 3 bases from V and 6 bases from J, leaving 15 bases between. This CDR3 has 14 residues. The germline V gene encodes CDR1 DFQATT and CDR2 SNEGSKA (reference sequence). The CDR3 spells CSAREDNSVNTIYF. The CDR3 region has the DNA TGCAGTGCTAGGGAGGACAATTCGGTAAACACCATATATTTT.

This clonotype was seen a handful of times. The chain carries TRBV28 and TRBJ2-2; D is unclear. Trimming stripped 3 bases from V and 10 bases from J, with 6 bases between. The CDR3 runs 11 residues. Germline values: CDR1 MDHEN, CDR2 SYDVKM. The CDR3 sequence is CASSLQAELFF. The CDR3 nucleotides read TGTGCCAGCAGTTTGCAAGCGGAGCTGTTTTTT. Looking up the rest from reference TRBV28 and TRBJ2-2 gives the full variable domain: DVKVTQSSRYLVKRTGEKVFLECVQDMDHENMFWYRQDPGLGLRLIYFSYDVKMKEKGDIPEGYSVSREKKERFSLILESASTNQTSMYLCASSLQAELFFGEGSRLTVL.

This sequence joins TRBV20-1 and TRBJ2-1, with 7 bases that match TRBD2. Germline-derived CDR1 and CDR2 are DFQATT and SNEGSKA (reference sequence). This CDR3 has 18 amino acids. The junction had 20 bases not matched to a gene; V was cut back by 6 bases and J by 3 bases. CDR3 bases: TGCAGTGCAACTGGGTGGCAGACCCCTTCGGGAGGCTACAATGAGCAGTTCTTC. This sequence encodes CSATGWQTPSGGYNEQFF.

The rearrangement links TRBV7-2 to TRBJ2-5, with TRBD1 matching 9 bases. The trim removed 1 base at V and 5 bases at J, leaving 5 bases unmatched. Per germline, CDR1 SGHTA and CDR2 FQGNSA. This CDR3 has 15 residues. In DNA form, the CDR3 reads TGTGCCAGCAGCTTAGGCACAGGGGGCCGCGAGACCCAGTACTTC. As protein: CASSLGTGGRETQYF. The variable domain in full, with the rest retrieved from reference TRBV7-2 and TRBJ2-5, is GAGVSQSPSNKVTEKGKDVELRCDPISGHTALYWYRQSLGQGLEFLIYFQGNSAPDKSGLPSDRFSAERTGGSVSTLTIQRTQQEDSAVYLCASSLGTGGRETQYFGPGTRLLVL.

This clonotype was recorded many times. This chain uses TRBV6-2 or TRBV6-3 with TRBJ2-5, with unresolved D. Trimming removed 2 bases at V and 2 bases at J, with 6 bases between. The CDR3 has 13 amino acids. Germline V gene sequence: CDR1 MNHEY, CDR2 SVGEGT. The CDR3 coding sequence is TGTGCCAGCAGTTACGGGCTACAAGAGACCCAGTACTTC. Translation gives CASSYGLQETQYF.

The J gene is TRBJ2-5, the V gene TRBV6-1; TRBD1 aligns across 7 bases. The CDR3 runs 19 residues. The germline CDR1 and CDR2 sequences are MNHNS and SASEGT. With V trimmed by 6 bases and J by 5 bases, 24 bases remained unmatched. The CDR3 reads CASSHSQSKGATYWETQYF. The CDR3 nucleotides are TGTGCCAGCAGCCATTCCCAGTCGAAGGGGGCAACCTATTGGGAGACCCAGTACTTC.

The chain recombines TRBV24-1 with TRBJ2-3; D is perhaps TRBD1 (6 bases). CDR3 length: 14 amino acids. CDR1 is KGHDR, CDR2 SFDVKD, per germline. Trimming removed 3 bases at V and 6 bases at J, with 12 bases between. CDR3 DNA sequence: TGTGCCACCAGTGATATGACAGGATCTGATACGCAGTATTTT. Its translation is CATSDMTGSDTQYF.

The rearrangement links TRBV5-1 to TRBJ1-5, with 7 bases that match TRBD1. CDR1 is SGHRS and CDR2 is YFSETQ in the germline V gene. This CDR3 is built from 15 residues. The trim removed 4 bases at V and 4 bases at J, leaving 8 bases unmatched. CDR3 residues: CASSIGTAQNQPQHF. The CDR3 region has the DNA TGCGCCAGCAGCATCGGGACAGCCCAAAATCAGCCCCAGCATTTT. The full variable domain, completed using reference TRBV5-1 and TRBJ1-5, is KAGVTQTPRYLIKTRGQQVTLSCSPISGHRSVSWYQQTPGQGLQFLFEYFSETQRNKGNFPGRFSGRQFSNSRSEMNVSTLELGDSALYLCASSIGTAQNQPQHFGDGTRLSIL.

This clonotype was seen a few times. The chain links TRBV11-2 to TRBJ2-7; 11 positions match TRBD2. The J segment lost 6 bases and the V segment lost 5 bases, leaving 12 bases of the junction unmatched. From germline, CDR1 is SGHAT and CDR2 FQNNGV. This CDR3 is built from 16 residues. The CDR3, as DNA: TGTGCCAGCAGCGCAAACATCGGGACTAGCGGTGGCGAGCAGTACTTC. The encoded protein is CASSANIGTSGGEQYF.

This clonotype was seen more than once but under ten times. The chain has TRBV6-1 and TRBJ2-7, with 14 bases that match TRBD2. V dropped 0 bases and J dropped 6; count of bases not matched to a gene: 4. CDR3 length: 16 amino acids. Germline V gene lookup returns CDR1 MNHNS and CDR2 SASEGT. This CDR3 reads CASSEAGLAGVGEQYF. As DNA, the CDR3 is TGTGCCAGCAGTGAAGCGGGACTAGCGGGAGTCGGCGAGCAGTACTTC.

This CDR3 reads CASRKNRGSYNEQFF. The CDR3 nucleotides are TGCGCCAGCAGGAAAAACAGGGGGTCCTACAATGAGCAGTTCTTC. J is TRBJ2-1 and V is TRBV5-1, with TRBD1 identical over 8 bases. The germline gives CDR1 SGHRS, CDR2 YFSETQ. V shed 5 bases, J shed 1 base, and the junction held 5 bases outside the gene matches. This CDR3 contains 15 residues.

The chain recombines TRBV6-2 or TRBV6-3 with TRBJ2-2, with TRBD2 identical over 7 bases. Germline V gene lookup returns CDR1 MNHEY and CDR2 SVGEGT. The CDR3 sequence is 15 residues long. V trimming: 6 bases; J trimming: 6 bases; junction bases outside the gene matches: 10. CDR3 bases: TGTGCCAGCAGAGCAACGGGGGGAAAGGCCGGGGAGCTGTTTTTT. As protein: CASRATGGKAGELFF.

The chain joins TRBV9 to TRBJ2-1; D remains unclear. There are 13 residues in the CDR3. V shed 4 bases and J shed 7 bases, with 12 bases lying between them. Germline V gene data show CDR1 as SGDLS and CDR2 as YYNGEE. CDR3 loop: CASSPRVWNEQFF. Written as DNA, the CDR3 is TGTGCCAGCAGCCCCCGTGTTTGGAATGAGCAGTTCTTC. The full variable domain, with the rest looked up from reference TRBV9 and TRBJ2-1, is DSGVTQTPKHLITATGQRVTLRCSPRSGDLSVYWYQQSLDQGLQFLIQYYNGEERAKGNILERFSAQQFPDLHSELNLSSLELGDSALYFCASSPRVWNEQFFGPGTRLTVL.

J is TRBJ1-6 and V is TRBV4-3; D possibly corresponds to TRBD1 (6 bases). There are 17 residues in the CDR3. Trimming left V 0 bases short and J 8 bases short, with 17 bases between. Per germline, CDR1 LGHNA and CDR2 YSLEER. The CDR3 DNA sequence: TGCGCCAGCAGCCAAGATCCTGTGGGGGCTTTAGATTCACCCCTCCACTTT. Protein product: CASSQDPVGALDSPLHF.

The genes are TRBV10-3 and TRBJ2-5; a possible D gene is TRBD1 (5 bases). Germline V gene data show CDR1 as ENHRY and CDR2 as SYGVKD. V was trimmed by 7 bases and J by 4 bases, leaving 7 bases between them. CDR3 length: 11 amino acids. The CDR3 region has the DNA TGTGCCATCAATGGGGCAGAGACCCAGTACTTC. It specifies CAINGAETQYF.

V is TRBV15 and J is TRBJ1-1; tentatively, D is TRBD1 (5 bases). Trimming shortened V by 4 bases and J by 1 base, and 13 bases separated the two germline ends. Germline V lookup: CDR1 LNHNV, CDR2 YYDKDF (reference sequence). The CDR3 consists of 15 residues. CDR3 sequence (DNA): TGTGCCACCAGCACAAGACGGGGGAGGAACACTGAAGCTTTCTTT. This sequence encodes CATSTRRGRNTEAFF.

This clonotype was observed a handful of times. The chain has TRBV5-1 and TRBJ2-7; 8 nucleotides agree with TRBD1. In germline, CDR1 is SGHRS, CDR2 YFSETQ. The CDR3 covers 14 residues. V shed 4 bases and J 5 bases; nucleotides not matched to a gene: 8. CDR3 sequence: CASSQGQGTDEQYF. The CDR3 DNA reads TGCGCCAGCAGCCAAGGACAGGGTACCGACGAGCAGTACTTC.

The chain recombines TRBV7-3 with TRBJ2-3; D is uncertain. CDR1 is SGHTA and CDR2 is FQGTGA in the germline V gene. The CDR3 sequence is 15 residues long. Trimming removed 2 bases at V and 1 base at J, with 10 bases between. In DNA form, the CDR3 reads TGTGCCAGCAGCTTAGGACGTCAACGCACAGATACGCAGTATTTT. Amino acids: CASSLGRQRTDTQYF.

The chain has TRBV12-3 or TRBV12-4 and TRBJ2-2, with 11 bases that match TRBD2. Germline trimming cut 6 bases from V and 5 bases from J; bases unmatched to any gene: 11. This CDR3 has 17 amino acids. Here the CDR3 DNA reads TGTGCCAGCAGCCTACTACCCCCTAGCGGGGGGACCGGGGAGCTGTTTTTT. This codes for CASSLLPPSGGTGELFF.

This clonotype was counted ten times or more. The V call is TRBV12-3 or TRBV12-4, the J call TRBJ2-1, with 10 bases that match TRBD1. This CDR3 contains 13 residues. J was trimmed by 9 bases and V by 1 base; bases with no gene match: 0. The CDR3 nucleotides are TGTGCCAGCAGTTTAGGGACAGGGGGTGAGCAGTTCTTC. As protein: CASSLGTGGEQFF.

The chain carries TRBV4-2 and TRBJ1-5; TRBD1 might be the D (5 bases). V dropped 0 bases and J dropped 7 bases, with 7 bases sitting between them. The CDR3 is 13 amino acids. Germline V gives CDR1 LGHNA, CDR2 YNFKEQ. The CDR3 loop reads CASSQEGGQPQHF. In nucleotides, the CDR3 is TGTGCCAGCAGCCAAGAGGGGGGGCAGCCCCAGCATTTT.

This clonotype was detected ten times or more. The chain combines TRBV2 with TRBJ2-3; maybe TRBD1 (5 bases). This CDR3 is 14 amino acids long. Trimming pared 4 bases from V and 1 base from J, leaving 9 bases between. Germline V lookup: CDR1 SNHLY, CDR2 FYNNEI. CDR3 nucleotide sequence: TGTGCCAGCAGTGGGGGCAGGGGCACAGATACGCAGTATTTT. Translated: CASSGGRGTDTQYF. Supplemented by reference TRBV2 and TRBJ2-3, the full variable domain reads EPEVTQTPSHQVTQMGQEVILRCVPISNHLYFYWYRQILGQKVEFLVSFYNNEISEKSEIFDDQFSVERPDGSNFTLKIRSTKLEDSAMYFCASSGGRGTDTQYFGPGTRLTVL.

This clonotype was counted between two and nine times. The chain has TRBV27 and TRBJ2-1; D unresolved. The CDR3 totals 14 residues. With 2 bases removed from V and 6 bases from J, the gap between germline ends came to 11 bases. Germline loops: CDR1 MNHEY, CDR2 SMNVEV (reference sequence). CDR3 nucleotide sequence: TGTGCCAGCAGTTTAGGGGTGATGCTCAATGAGCAGTTCTTC. Its protein product is CASSLGVMLNEQFF.

This chain joins TRBV28 and TRBJ2-2; D remains unclear. CDR1 is MDHEN and CDR2 is SYDVKM in the germline V gene. CDR3 length: 16 amino acids. V lost 2 bases and J 4 bases, leaving 14 bases between the germline ends. The CDR3 nucleotides read TGTGCCAGCAGTTTAGGGCTGACGGGTGGCACCGGGGAGCTGTTTTTT. Protein: CASSLGLTGGTGELFF. Combining the CDR3 with reference TRBV28 and TRBJ2-2 gives the whole variable domain DVKVTQSSRYLVKRTGEKVFLECVQDMDHENMFWYRQDPGLGLRLIYFSYDVKMKEKGDIPEGYSVSREKKERFSLILESASTNQTSMYLCASSLGLTGGTGELFFGEGSRLTVL.

The V and J genes are TRBV10-2 and TRBJ2-3; TRBD1 might be the D (6 bases). This CDR3 has 15 residues. CDR1 and CDR2 from the germline V gene are WSHSY and SAAADI. The V end was cut by 0 bases, the J end by 0 bases, with 7 bases between. CDR3 DNA: TGCGCCAGCAGTGAGTCGGGGGCTAGCACAGATACGCAGTATTTT. This encodes CASSESGASTDTQYF.

This clonotype was detected many times. CDR3 bases: TGTGCCAGCAGCCTCCGGACAGGTATGAACACTGAAGCTTTCTTT. Residues: CASSLRTGMNTEAFF. The J gene is TRBJ1-1, the V gene TRBV7-9; TRBD1 matches at 7 bases. The CDR3 has 15 amino acids. Germline values: CDR1 SEHNR, CDR2 FQNEAQ (reference sequence). Trimming removed 5 bases from V and 0 bases from J; junction bases left unmatched: 6.

The chain joins TRBV14 to TRBJ2-5; D gene unclear. V was clipped by 5 bases and J by 5 bases, with 9 bases between them. CDR3 length equals 12 residues. Germline assignment: CDR1 SGHDN and CDR2 FVKESK. CDR3 loop: CASSAEMETQYF. CDR3 DNA: TGTGCCAGCAGCGCGGAAATGGAGACCCAGTACTTC. Together with reference TRBV14 and TRBJ2-5, the CDR3 gives the full variable domain: EAGVTQFPSHSVIEKGQTVTLRCDPISGHDNLYWYRRVMGKEIKFLLHFVKESKQDESGMPNNRFLAERTGGTYSTLKVQPAELEDSGVYFCASSAEMETQYFGPGTRLLVL.

The chain carries TRBV28 and TRBJ2-7; D is possibly TRBD1 (6 bases). The CDR3 length is 13 residues. Looked up from germline, CDR1 is MDHEN and CDR2 is SYDVKM. Trimming removed 8 bases at V and 2 bases at J, with 13 bases between. The CDR3 here is CASGRTATYEQYF. The DNA of the CDR3 is TGTGCCAGCGGTCGGACAGCCACCTACGAGCAGTACTTC.

In its sample, this clonotype was seen a few times. At one end the junction does not follow the germline gene, possibly because of a read error. The V and J genes are TRBV5-1 and TRBJ1-1; D not resolved. Germline V gene sequence: CDR1 SGHRS, CDR2 YFSETQ. The CDR3 covers 15 residues. The CDR3 region has the DNA TGTGCCAGCAGTTTAGCGCGTGGGATGAACACTGAAGCTTTCTTT. Translated, it gives CASSLARGMNTEAFF.

J is TRBJ2-1 and V is TRBV4-3; 14 bases map to TRBD2. The trim removed 0 bases at V and 3 bases at J, leaving 1 base unmatched. The CDR3 covers 17 residues. Looked up from germline, CDR1 is LGHNA and CDR2 is YSLEER. The CDR3 region is CASSQDGTSGSYNEQFF. As DNA, the CDR3 is TGCGCCAGCAGCCAAGATGGGACTAGCGGGAGCTACAATGAGCAGTTCTTC.

This clonotype was seen more than once but under ten times. The V call is TRBV14, the J call TRBJ2-7; D is undetermined. The CDR3 loop spans 14 amino acids. CDR1 is SGHDN and CDR2 is FVKESK in the germline V gene. V lost 0 bases to trimming and J lost 5 bases, with 11 bases between them. The CDR3 region is CASSQDSVRDEQYF. The CDR3 coding sequence is TGTGCCAGCAGCCAAGATAGTGTCAGAGACGAGCAGTACTTC. Supplemented by reference TRBV14 and TRBJ2-7, the full variable domain reads EAGVTQFPSHSVIEKGQTVTLRCDPISGHDNLYWYRRVMGKEIKFLLHFVKESKQDESGMPNNRFLAERTGGTYSTLKVQPAELEDSGVYFCASSQDSVRDEQYFGPGTRLTVT.